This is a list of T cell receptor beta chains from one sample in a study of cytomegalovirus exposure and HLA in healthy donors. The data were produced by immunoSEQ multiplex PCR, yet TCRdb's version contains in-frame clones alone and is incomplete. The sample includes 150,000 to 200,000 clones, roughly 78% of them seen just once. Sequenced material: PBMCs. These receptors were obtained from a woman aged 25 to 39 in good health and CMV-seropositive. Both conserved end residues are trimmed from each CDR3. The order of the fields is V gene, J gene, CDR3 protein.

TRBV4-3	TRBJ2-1	ASSQDTQNEQF
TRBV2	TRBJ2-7	ASRFRSGTVSYEQY
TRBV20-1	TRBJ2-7	SASWEYEQY
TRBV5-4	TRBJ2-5	ASSLGSETQY
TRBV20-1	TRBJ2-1	SVQKGQGQF
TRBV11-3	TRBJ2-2	ASSQGASYTGELF
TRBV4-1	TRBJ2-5	ASSQDGPSGGYETQY
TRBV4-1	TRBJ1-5	ASSLFDRVGLQPQH
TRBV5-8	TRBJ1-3	ASSLGLSVGNTIY
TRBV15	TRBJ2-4	ATSRERLAGAIQLAKNIQY
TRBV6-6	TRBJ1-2	ASSYPQGVSSGYT
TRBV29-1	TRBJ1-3	SAILPDRGGNTIY
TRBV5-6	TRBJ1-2	ASSLGRGDGYT
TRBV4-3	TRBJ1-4	ASSRTGGNEKLF
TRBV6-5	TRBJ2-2	ASSYGGGTTGELF
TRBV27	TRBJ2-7	ASSLRDRVEQY
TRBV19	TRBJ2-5	ASSQQGAINLVETQY
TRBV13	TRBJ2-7	ASSPATGAYEQY
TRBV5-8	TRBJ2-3	ASSRKGASDSTDTQY
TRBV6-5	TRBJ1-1	ASRTGGDEAF
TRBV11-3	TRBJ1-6	ASSLTGTDSPLH
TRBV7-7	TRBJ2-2	ASSLLRDTGELF
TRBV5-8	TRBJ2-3	ASSFRVDTQY
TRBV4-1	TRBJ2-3	ASSQELKTDTQY
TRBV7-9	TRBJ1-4	ASSRGPGQVEKLF
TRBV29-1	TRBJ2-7	SVFSPGTNYEQY
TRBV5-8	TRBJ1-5	ASSLGATDQPQH
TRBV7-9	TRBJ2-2	ASSSGLPNTGELF
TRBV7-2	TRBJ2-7	ASSLMDSASYEQY
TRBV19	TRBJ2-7	ASSVTRRGEQY
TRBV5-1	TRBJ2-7	ASSLVLRAYEQY
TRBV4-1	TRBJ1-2	ASSPGSQLRGYT
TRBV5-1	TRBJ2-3	ASSLVMTGGADTQY
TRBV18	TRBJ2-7	ASSPPGLAGVLLYEQY
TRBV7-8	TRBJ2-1	ASSLEVWLAGDHEQF
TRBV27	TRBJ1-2	ASSQIGGTGYSSYGYT
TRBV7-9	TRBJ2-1	ASSPRDGRGYNEQF
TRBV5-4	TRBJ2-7	ASSASGKSGEQY
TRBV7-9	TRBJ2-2	ASSPGSARNTGELF
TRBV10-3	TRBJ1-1	AIRTGRYTEAF
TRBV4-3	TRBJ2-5	ASSQEAGKGETQY
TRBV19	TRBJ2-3	ASKRESSTDTQY
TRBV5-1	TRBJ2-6	ASSSIPGGATGANVLT
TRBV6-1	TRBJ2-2	ASSEGQGAFTGELF
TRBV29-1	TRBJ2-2	SALAGDTGELF
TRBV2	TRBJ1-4	ALRGQTNEKLF
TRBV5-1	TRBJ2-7	ASSLAQGVTYEQY
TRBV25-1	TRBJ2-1	ASSGASGSADIYNEQF
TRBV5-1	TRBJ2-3	ASSQSGGPSPDTQY
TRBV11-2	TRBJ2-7	ASSKRTRAYEQY
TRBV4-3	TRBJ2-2	ASSTGLAGRIGELF